This TCR beta chain was sequenced for a study of human CD8 memory T cell subsets. A UMI-labeled 5' RACE approach was the method that produced the TCR beta libraries. TCRdb reworked the 5' RACE reads into one entry per CDR3 protein, no DNA. The sample's table shows 10,000 to 15,000 distinct CDR3 sequences. CDR3 length: 17 residues. Germline V CDR1 and CDR2: SGHDN, FVKESK. The sample comprised CD8+ T cells from PBMCs. The sequence came from a human donor in good health. The chain couples TRBV14 to TRBJ2-5; TCRdb designates TRBD2, a call that cannot be tested without DNA. The CDR3 loop reads CASSQDALAGAQETQYF.